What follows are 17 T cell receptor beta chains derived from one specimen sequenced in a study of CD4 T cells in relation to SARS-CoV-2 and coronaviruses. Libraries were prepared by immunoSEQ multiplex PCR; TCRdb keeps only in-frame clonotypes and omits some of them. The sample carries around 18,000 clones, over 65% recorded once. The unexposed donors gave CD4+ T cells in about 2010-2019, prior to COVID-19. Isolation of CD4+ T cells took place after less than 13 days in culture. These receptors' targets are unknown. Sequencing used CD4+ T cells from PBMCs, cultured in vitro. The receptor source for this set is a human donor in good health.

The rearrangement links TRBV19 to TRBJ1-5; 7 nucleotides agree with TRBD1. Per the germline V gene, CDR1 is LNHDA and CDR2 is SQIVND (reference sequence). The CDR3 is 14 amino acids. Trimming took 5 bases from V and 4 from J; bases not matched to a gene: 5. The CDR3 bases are TGTGCCAGTAGTTTGGGACAGCTAAATCAGCCCCAGCATTTT. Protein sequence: CASSLGQLNQPQHF.

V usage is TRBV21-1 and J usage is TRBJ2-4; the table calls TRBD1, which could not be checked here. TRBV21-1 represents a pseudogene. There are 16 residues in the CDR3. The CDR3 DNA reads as TGTGCCAGCAGCCCACCGGGGGACAGAGATGGAAACATTCAGTACTTC. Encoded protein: CASSPPGDRDGNIQYF.

The CDR3 spells CASSRNTGELFF. DNA of the CDR3: TGCGCCAGCTCGAGGAACACCGGGGAGCTGTTTTTT. The chain carries TRBV10-1 and TRBJ2-2; D gene uncertain. Deletions cut 8 bases from V and 1 base from J, with 5 bases between. This CDR3 is 12 amino acids long. Germline V gene data show CDR1 as WNHNN and CDR2 as SYGVQD (reference sequence).

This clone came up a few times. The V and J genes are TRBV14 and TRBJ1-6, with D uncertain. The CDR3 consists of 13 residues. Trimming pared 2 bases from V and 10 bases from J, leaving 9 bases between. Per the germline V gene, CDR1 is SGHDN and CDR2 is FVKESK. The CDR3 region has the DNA TGTGCCAGCAGCCAACCTAATTTCTCACCCCTCCACTTT. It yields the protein CASSQPNFSPLHF.

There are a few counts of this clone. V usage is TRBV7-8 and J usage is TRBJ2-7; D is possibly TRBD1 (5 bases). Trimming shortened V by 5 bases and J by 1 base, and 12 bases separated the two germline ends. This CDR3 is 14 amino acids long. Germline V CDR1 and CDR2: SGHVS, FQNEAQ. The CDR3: CASSPGSSSYEQYF. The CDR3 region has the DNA TGTGCCAGCAGCCCAGGGTCGAGTTCCTACGAGCAGTACTTC. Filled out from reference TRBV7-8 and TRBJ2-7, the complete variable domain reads GAGVSQSPRYKVAKRGQDVALRCDPISGHVSLFWYQQALGQGPEFLTYFQNEAQLDKSGLPSDRFFAERPEGSVSTLKIQRTQQEDSAVYLCASSPGSSSYEQYFGPGTRLTVT.

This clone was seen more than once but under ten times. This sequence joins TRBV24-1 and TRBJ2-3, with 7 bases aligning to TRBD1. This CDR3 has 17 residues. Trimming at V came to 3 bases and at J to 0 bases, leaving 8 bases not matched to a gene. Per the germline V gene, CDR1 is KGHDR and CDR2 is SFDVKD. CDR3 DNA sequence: TGTGCCACCAGTGATCCGCAGGGGACAGATAGCACAGATACGCAGTATTTT. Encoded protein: CATSDPQGTDSTDTQYF.

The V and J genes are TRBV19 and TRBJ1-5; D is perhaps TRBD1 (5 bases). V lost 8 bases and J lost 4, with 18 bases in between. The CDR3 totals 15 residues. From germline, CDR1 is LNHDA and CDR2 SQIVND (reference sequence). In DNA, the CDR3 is TGTGCCAGTCAATTACTCCGGGACGGGAATCAGCCCCAGCATTTT. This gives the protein CASQLLRDGNQPQHF.

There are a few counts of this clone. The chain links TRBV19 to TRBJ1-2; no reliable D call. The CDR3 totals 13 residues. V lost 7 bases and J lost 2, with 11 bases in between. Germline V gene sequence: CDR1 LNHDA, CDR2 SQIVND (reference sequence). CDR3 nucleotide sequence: TGTGCCAGTAATCCCACAGAGAACTATGGCTACACCTTC. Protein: CASNPTENYGYTF.

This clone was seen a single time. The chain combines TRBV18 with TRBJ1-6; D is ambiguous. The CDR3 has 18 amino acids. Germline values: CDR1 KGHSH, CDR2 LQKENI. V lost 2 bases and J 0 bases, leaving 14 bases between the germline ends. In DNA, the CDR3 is TGTGCCAGCTCACCAATGTCCGGCCCGAGCTCCTATAATTCACCCCTCCACTTT. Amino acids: CASSPMSGPSSYNSPLHF.

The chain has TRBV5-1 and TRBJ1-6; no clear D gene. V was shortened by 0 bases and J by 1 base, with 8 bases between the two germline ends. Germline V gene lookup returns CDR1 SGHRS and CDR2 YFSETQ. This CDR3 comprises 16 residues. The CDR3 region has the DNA TGCGCCAGCAGCTTGGCCGGGGTATCCTATAATTCACCCCTCCACTTT. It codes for CASSLAGVSYNSPLHF.

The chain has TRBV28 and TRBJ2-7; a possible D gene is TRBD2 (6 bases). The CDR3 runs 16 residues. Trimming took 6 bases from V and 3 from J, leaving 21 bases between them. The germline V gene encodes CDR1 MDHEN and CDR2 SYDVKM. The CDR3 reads CASSKLTPTSRYEQYF. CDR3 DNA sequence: TGTGCCAGCAGCAAACTTACCCCAACTAGCCGCTACGAGCAGTACTTC.

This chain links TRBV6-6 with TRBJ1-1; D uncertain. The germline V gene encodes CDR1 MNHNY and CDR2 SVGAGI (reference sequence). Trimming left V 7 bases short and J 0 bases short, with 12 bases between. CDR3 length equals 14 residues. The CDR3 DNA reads TGTGCCAGCAACGGACGCTCCATGAACACTGAAGCTTTCTTT. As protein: CASNGRSMNTEAFF.

CDR3 sequence reads: CASSPSFNEQYF. For the CDR3, the DNA is TGTGCCAGCTCGCCAAGCTTCAACGAGCAGTACTTC. This sequence joins TRBV18 and TRBJ2-7; D unclear. Trimming stripped 6 bases from V and 5 bases from J, with 11 bases between. The CDR3 sequence is 12 residues long. Germline V gives CDR1 KGHSH, CDR2 LQKENI. Complete variable domain (other parts from reference TRBV18 and TRBJ2-7): NAGVMQNPRHLVRRRGQEARLRCSPMKGHSHVYWYRQLPEEGLKFMVYLQKENIIDESGMPKERFSAEFPKEGPSILRIQQVVRGDSAAYFCASSPSFNEQYFGPGTRLTVT.

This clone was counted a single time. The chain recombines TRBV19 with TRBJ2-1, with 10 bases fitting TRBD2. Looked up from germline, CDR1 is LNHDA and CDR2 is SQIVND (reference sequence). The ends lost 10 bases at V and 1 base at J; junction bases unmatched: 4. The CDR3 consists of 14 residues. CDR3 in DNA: TGTGCCACCACTAGCGGGAAGTCCTACAATGAGCAGTTCTTC. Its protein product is CATTSGKSYNEQFF.

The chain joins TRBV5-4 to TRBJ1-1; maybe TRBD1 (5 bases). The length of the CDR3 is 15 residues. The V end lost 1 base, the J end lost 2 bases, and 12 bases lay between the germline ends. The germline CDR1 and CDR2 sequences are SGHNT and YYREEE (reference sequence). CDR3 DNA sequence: TGTGCCAGCAGCTTGATGGGAGGGGCCAACACTGAAGCTTTCTTT. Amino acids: CASSLMGGANTEAFF.

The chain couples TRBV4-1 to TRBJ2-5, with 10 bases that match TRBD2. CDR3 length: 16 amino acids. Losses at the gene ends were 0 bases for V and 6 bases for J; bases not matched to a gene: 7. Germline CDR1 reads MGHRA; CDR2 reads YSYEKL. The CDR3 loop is CASSQDSSGSYQTQYF. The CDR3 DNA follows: TGCGCCAGCAGCCAAGATTCTAGCGGGAGTTACCAGACCCAGTACTTC.

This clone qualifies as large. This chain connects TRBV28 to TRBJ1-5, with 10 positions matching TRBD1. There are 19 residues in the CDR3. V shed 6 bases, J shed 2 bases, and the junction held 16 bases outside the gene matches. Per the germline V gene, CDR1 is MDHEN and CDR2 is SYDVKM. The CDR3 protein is CASRPGSGQGLRGNQPQHF. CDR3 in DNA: TGTGCCAGCAGACCAGGATCGGGACAGGGGTTAAGGGGCAATCAGCCCCAGCATTTT. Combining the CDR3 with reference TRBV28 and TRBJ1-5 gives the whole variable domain DVKVTQSSRYLVKRTGEKVFLECVQDMDHENMFWYRQDPGLGLRLIYFSYDVKMKEKGDIPEGYSVSREKKERFSLILESASTNQTSMYLCASRPGSGQGLRGNQPQHFGDGTRLSIL.